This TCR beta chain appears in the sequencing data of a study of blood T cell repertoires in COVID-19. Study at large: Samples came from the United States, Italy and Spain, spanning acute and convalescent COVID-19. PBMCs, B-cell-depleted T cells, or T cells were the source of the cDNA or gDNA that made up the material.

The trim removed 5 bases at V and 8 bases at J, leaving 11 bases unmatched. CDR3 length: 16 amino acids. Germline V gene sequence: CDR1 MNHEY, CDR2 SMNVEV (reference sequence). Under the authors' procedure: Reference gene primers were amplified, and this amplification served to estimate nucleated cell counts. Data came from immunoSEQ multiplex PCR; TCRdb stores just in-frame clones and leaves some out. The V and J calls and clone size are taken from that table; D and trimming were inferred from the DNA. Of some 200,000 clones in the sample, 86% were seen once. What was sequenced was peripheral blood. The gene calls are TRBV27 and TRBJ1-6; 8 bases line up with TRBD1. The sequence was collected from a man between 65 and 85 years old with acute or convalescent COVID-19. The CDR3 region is CASSQDRVGFYSPLHF. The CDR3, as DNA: TGTGCCAGCAGTCAGGACAGGGTCGGTTTTTATTCACCCCTCCACTTT.